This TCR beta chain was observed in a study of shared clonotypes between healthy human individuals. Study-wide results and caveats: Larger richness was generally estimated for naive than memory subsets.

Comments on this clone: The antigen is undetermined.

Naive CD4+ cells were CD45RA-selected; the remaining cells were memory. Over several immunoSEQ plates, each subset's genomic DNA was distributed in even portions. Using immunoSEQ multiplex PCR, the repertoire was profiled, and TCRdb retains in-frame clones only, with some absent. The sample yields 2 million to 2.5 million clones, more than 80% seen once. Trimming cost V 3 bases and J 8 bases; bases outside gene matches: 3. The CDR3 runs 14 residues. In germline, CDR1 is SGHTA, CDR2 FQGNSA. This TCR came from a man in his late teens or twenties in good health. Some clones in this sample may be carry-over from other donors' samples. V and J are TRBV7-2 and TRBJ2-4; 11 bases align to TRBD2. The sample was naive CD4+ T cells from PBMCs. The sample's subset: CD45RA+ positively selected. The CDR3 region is CASSFTSGSYIQYF. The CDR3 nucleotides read TGTGCCAGCAGCTTCACTAGCGGGAGTTACATTCAGTACTTC.